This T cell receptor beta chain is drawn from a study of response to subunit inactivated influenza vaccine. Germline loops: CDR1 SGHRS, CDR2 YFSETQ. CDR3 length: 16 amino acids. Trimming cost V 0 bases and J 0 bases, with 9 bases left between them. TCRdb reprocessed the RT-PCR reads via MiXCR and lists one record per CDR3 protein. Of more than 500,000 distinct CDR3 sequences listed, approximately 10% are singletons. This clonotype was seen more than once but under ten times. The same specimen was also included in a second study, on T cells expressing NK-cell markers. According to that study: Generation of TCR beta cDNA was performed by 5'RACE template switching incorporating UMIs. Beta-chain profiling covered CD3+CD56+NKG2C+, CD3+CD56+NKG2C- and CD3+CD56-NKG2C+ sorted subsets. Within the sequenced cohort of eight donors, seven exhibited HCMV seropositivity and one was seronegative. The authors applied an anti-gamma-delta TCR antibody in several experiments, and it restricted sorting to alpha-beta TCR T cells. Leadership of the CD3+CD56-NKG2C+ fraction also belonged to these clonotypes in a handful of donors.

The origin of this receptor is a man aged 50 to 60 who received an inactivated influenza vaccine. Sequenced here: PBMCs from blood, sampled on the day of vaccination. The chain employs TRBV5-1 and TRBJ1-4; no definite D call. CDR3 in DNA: TGCGCCAGCAGCTTGGCAACCAGTGCAACTAATGAAAAACTGTTTTTT. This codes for CASSLATSATNEKLFF.